A single sample gave rise to the 14 T cell receptor beta chains below, sequenced in a study of blood T cell repertoires in COVID-19. The repertoire was sequenced with immunoSEQ multiplex PCR; TCRdb's copy has only in-frame clones and lacks some. The data show some 180,000 clones, over 70% seen once. Sequenced material: peripheral blood. Receptors were obtained from a woman aged 40-49 years with COVID-19, enrolled during active disease.

This chain connects TRBV6-1 to TRBJ2-1, with TRBD2 matching over 10 bases. This CDR3 is built from 15 residues. CDR1 and CDR2 (germline): MNHNS, SASEGT. With V trimmed by 6 bases and J by 9 bases, 11 bases remained unmatched. The CDR3 coding sequence is TGTGCCAGCAGGTTCCGAAGCGGGAGGGCCCCTGAGCAGTTCTTC. Amino acids: CASRFRSGRAPEQFF.

This rearrangement joins TRBV5-1 to TRBJ2-7; weak D call: TRBD2 (6 bases). The CDR3 is made up of 15 amino acids. The V end was cut by 4 bases, the J end by 0 bases, with 14 bases between. In germline, CDR1 is SGHRS, CDR2 YFSETQ. The CDR3 region has the DNA TGCGCCAGCAGCCTCGGGACTGTCGACTCCTACGAGCAGTACTTC. Residues: CASSLGTVDSYEQYF. Using reference TRBV5-1 and TRBJ2-7 for the parts outside the CDR3, the full variable domain is KAGVTQTPRYLIKTRGQQVTLSCSPISGHRSVSWYQQTPGQGLQFLFEYFSETQRNKGNFPGRFSGRQFSNSRSEMNVSTLELGDSALYLCASSLGTVDSYEQYFGPGTRLTVT.

The rearrangement links TRBV6-6 to TRBJ2-5; TRBD1 matches at 7 bases. J was trimmed by 1 base and V by 2 bases; bases with no gene match: 7. This CDR3 has 16 residues. Per the germline V gene, CDR1 is MNHNY and CDR2 is SVGAGI (reference sequence). The CDR3 DNA reads TGTGCCAGCAGTTACCGGGACAGACCTTTCCAAGAGACCCAGTACTTC. Translating gives CASSYRDRPFQETQYF.

The chain is built from TRBV14 and TRBJ2-1; 16 bases are shared with TRBD2. Unmatched junction bases numbered 6, after V lost 1 base and J lost 12 bases. CDR3 length equals 16 residues. Germline CDR1 is SGHDN and CDR2 is FVKESK. The CDR3 DNA is TGTGCCAGCAGCCAAGTCGGGACTAGCGGGGGGGCGAGGCAGTTCTTC. Translation gives CASSQVGTSGGARQFF.

The V gene is TRBV29-1, the J gene TRBJ2-3, with TRBD2 identical over 7 bases. V trimming: 7 bases; J trimming: 1 base; junction bases outside the gene matches: 17. Germline V gives CDR1 SQVTM, CDR2 ANQGSEA. The CDR3 totals 17 residues. CDR3 nucleotides: TGCAGCGAACGGACTAGTCCGCAGTATGAGGGCACAGATACGCAGTATTTT. Translating it yields CSERTSPQYEGTDTQYF.

The genes are TRBV7-9 and TRBJ2-5; D perhaps matches TRBD2 (5 bases). Germline V gene lookup returns CDR1 SEHNR and CDR2 FQNEAQ (reference sequence). This CDR3 is built from 17 residues. The V end lost 4 bases, the J end lost 5 bases, and 23 bases lay between the germline ends. The CDR3 region is CASSSPTLSGAGETQYF. The CDR3 region has the DNA TGTGCCAGCAGCTCACCTACTTTAAGCGGAGCCGGGGAGACCCAGTACTTC.

J is TRBJ2-1 and V is TRBV6-5; D is tentatively TRBD1 or TRBD2 (5 bases each). Germline V gene lookup returns CDR1 MNHEY and CDR2 SVGAGI. The CDR3 runs to 14 residues. The germline V and J ends were trimmed by 10 bases and 9 bases, with 22 bases remaining between them. This CDR3 reads CATRQRGEGREQFF. CDR3 nucleotides: TGTGCCACCAGACAGCGTGGCGAGGGTCGTGAGCAGTTCTTC.

The chain employs TRBV6-6 and TRBJ2-7; 10 bases line up with TRBD1. Germline V CDR1 and CDR2: MNHNY, SVGAGI (reference sequence). Losses at the gene ends were 2 bases for V and 5 bases for J; bases not matched to a gene: 6. The CDR3 length is 15 residues. The CDR3 region has the DNA TGTGCCAGCAGTTACGGGGGGACAGGGGTCGACGAGCAGTACTTC. Its protein product is CASSYGGTGVDEQYF.

The chain couples TRBV2 to TRBJ2-1; the D gene is possibly TRBD1 (6 bases). V gave up 7 bases and J gave up 1 base, with 23 bases separating them. The germline gives CDR1 SNHLY, CDR2 FYNNEI. This CDR3 is built from 18 residues. CDR3 DNA sequence: TGTGCCAGCAAGTCTACCCGCCCCCAGGGGATATCCTACAATGAGCAGTTCTTC. Amino acid sequence: CASKSTRPQGISYNEQFF.

CDR3 in amino acids: CASSQERGSTDTQYF. The CDR3 coding sequence is TGCGCCAGCAGCCAAGAAAGGGGGTCCACAGATACGCAGTATTTT. The chain employs TRBV4-1 and TRBJ2-3, with a possible D match to TRBD1 (6 bases). CDR3 length: 15 residues. Germline CDR1 reads MGHRA; CDR2 reads YSYEKL. The V gene lost 0 bases and the J gene lost 2 bases, with 9 bases spanning the gap.

J is TRBJ1-2 and V is TRBV19, with D tentatively TRBD1 (5 bases). The CDR3 extends over 12 amino acids. Germline CDR1 reads LNHDA; CDR2 reads SQIVND (reference sequence). V lost 5 bases and J 5 bases, leaving 9 bases between the germline ends. The CDR3 region is CASSSGGYGYTF. The CDR3 DNA is TGTGCCAGTAGTTCGGGGGGTTATGGCTACACCTTC.

The chain links TRBV5-4 to TRBJ2-3, with D hard to call. CDR1 is SGHNT and CDR2 is YYREEE in the germline V gene (reference sequence). The length of the CDR3 is 13 residues. The V end lost 0 bases, the J end lost 1 base, and 3 bases lay between the germline ends. CDR3 loop: CASSLAGTDTQYF. In nucleotides, the CDR3 is TGTGCCAGCAGCTTGGCAGGCACAGATACGCAGTATTTT.

The V call is TRBV3-1 (or the pseudogene TRBV3-2), the J call TRBJ2-5, with 14 bases aligning to TRBD2. The CDR3 has 18 amino acids. V shed 1 base, J shed 5 bases, and the junction held 9 bases outside the gene matches. Per the germline V gene, CDR1 is LGHDT and CDR2 is YNNKEL (reference sequence). The CDR3 sequence is CASSQGLTSGRARETQYF. The CDR3 bases are TGTGCCAGCAGCCAAGGTCTGACTAGCGGGAGGGCCAGGGAGACCCAGTACTTC.

V and J are TRBV15 and TRBJ1-4; 7 bases map to TRBD1. This CDR3 is 15 amino acids long. Trimming at V came to 6 bases and at J to 3 bases, leaving 7 bases not matched to a gene. The germline gives CDR1 LNHNV, CDR2 YYDKDF (reference sequence). The CDR3 here is CATRGEQGPNEKLFF. The CDR3 DNA is TGTGCCACCAGGGGGGAACAGGGGCCTAATGAAAAACTGTTTTTT.